This T cell receptor (beta chain) stems from a study of CD8 T cells in ankylosing spondylitis. Study-level findings and limits: What seemed typical of ankylosing spondylitis blood was a TCR beta motif built from eight highly homologous variants.

The CDR3 has 14 residues. Trimming cost V 5 bases and J 3 bases, with 11 bases left between them. This clonotype showed up just a few times. Its cognate antigen is unknown. A single record per CDR3 protein comes from TCRdb applying MiXCR to the 5' RACE reads. The sample gives 470,000 or so distinct CDR3 sequences, approximately 26% of which show up once; 0.89% is in the top ten. Sequences were obtained from blood, either unsorted or a sorted T cell fraction (not recorded which). The clonotype comes from a male donor with ankylosing spondylitis. The chain combines TRBV12-3 or TRBV12-4 with TRBJ1-5, with D tentatively TRBD1 (6 bases). The CDR3, as DNA: TGTGCCAGCAGTCCTCAGGGGATCAATCAGCCCCAGCATTTT. This encodes CASSPQGINQPQHF.